These 20 T cell receptor beta chains came from one sample sequenced in a study of regulatory T cells in long-lasting Graves disease. Building the TCR beta libraries relied on iRepertoire HTBI primers, and CDR3 regions underwent Arm-PCR. TCRdb itself ran the multiplex PCR reads through MiXCR, one entry per CDR3 protein. The table shows hundreds of thousands of distinct CDR3 sequences, with 25% to 35% occurring only once. Time point: persistent/refractory GD, antithyroid drugs over 5 years with positive TRAb. Isolated PBMC RNA provided the starting material for the TCR library. The sequencing here drew on peripheral blood mononuclear cells (PBMCs), taken when the disease was refractory, from a patient treated with antithyroid drugs. The receptors derive from a female donor with Graves disease.

This clonotype showed up many times. The chain joins TRBV6-2 or TRBV6-3 to TRBJ1-2; D possibly corresponds to TRBD1 (6 bases). Trimming shortened V by 5 bases and J by 3 bases, and 16 bases separated the two germline ends. CDR1 is MNHEY, CDR2 SVGEGT, per germline. This CDR3 comprises 15 residues. The CDR3 spells CASSDKGGSYYGYTF. The CDR3 DNA is TGTGCCAGCAGTGATAAGGGGGGAAGCTACTATGGCTACACCTTC.

V usage is TRBV6-1 and J usage is TRBJ2-7, with D perhaps assigned TRBD1 or TRBD2 (6 bases each). In germline, CDR1 is MNHNS, CDR2 SASEGT. The CDR3 has 13 amino acids. Trimming removed 6 bases at V and 4 bases at J, with 13 bases between. CDR3 loop: CASRDYTGYEQYF. The CDR3 DNA reads TGTGCCAGCAGGGACTACACAGGGTACGAGCAGTACTTC.

V gene TRBV2 combines with J gene TRBJ2-5; 7 bases agree with TRBD2. CDR3 length: 15 amino acids. The junction had 8 bases not matched to a gene; V was cut back by 5 bases and J by 2 bases. From germline, CDR1 is SNHLY and CDR2 FYNNEI. CDR3 in DNA: TGTGCCAGCAGTTCCCCACTAGCGACACAAGAGACCCAGTACTTC. The encoded protein is CASSSPLATQETQYF. The whole variable domain, remainder taken from reference TRBV2 and TRBJ2-5, is EPEVTQTPSHQVTQMGQEVILRCVPISNHLYFYWYRQILGQKVEFLVSFYNNEISEKSEIFDDQFSVERPDGSNFTLKIRSTKLEDSAMYFCASSSPLATQETQYFGPGTRLLVL.

This clonotype turned up a few times. This chain connects TRBV3-1 to TRBJ1-6; D gene ambiguous. Germline V CDR1 and CDR2: LGHDT, YNNKEL (reference sequence). V gave up 2 bases and J gave up 7 bases, with 6 bases separating them. This CDR3 spans 13 amino acids. CDR3 bases: TGTGCCAGCAGCCAATCAAGCAATTCACCCCTCCACTTT. It encodes CASSQSSNSPLHF.

This clonotype was seen only a few times. The rearrangement links TRBV6-1 to TRBJ1-2; D call uncertain. The CDR3 has 14 amino acids. V shed 4 bases and J shed 8 bases, with 17 bases lying between them. Germline CDR1 is MNHNS and CDR2 is SASEGT. In nucleotides, the CDR3 is TGTGCCAGCAGTGTTTTCTGGGGAGCGGAAGGCTACACCTTC. It is translated as CASSVFWGAEGYTF.

This rearrangement joins TRBV27 to TRBJ1-1; 8 nucleotides agree with TRBD1. J was trimmed by 8 bases and V by 3 bases; bases with no gene match: 8. The CDR3 has 14 amino acids. Per germline, CDR1 MNHEY and CDR2 SMNVEV (reference sequence). In DNA, the CDR3 is TGTGCCAGCAGTTTGACAGGGGTCGGAGAGGAAGCTTTCTTT. Its protein product is CASSLTGVGEEAFF.

This sequence joins TRBV27 and TRBJ1-2; 7 nucleotides agree with TRBD1. Trimming cost V 5 bases and J 3 bases; bases outside gene matches: 6. The CDR3 sequence is 14 residues long. Germline loops: CDR1 MNHEY, CDR2 SMNVEV (reference sequence). CDR3 amino acids: CASSLGGSDYGYTF. CDR3 nucleotide sequence: TGTGCCAGCAGTCTAGGGGGCTCGGACTATGGCTACACCTTC.

Only a few counts were recorded for this clonotype. V usage is TRBV5-1 and J usage is TRBJ1-1; 7 nucleotides match TRBD1. Germline V CDR1 and CDR2: SGHRS, YFSETQ. Unmatched junction bases numbered 6, after V lost 2 bases and J lost 5 bases. The length of the CDR3 is 14 residues. CDR3 coding DNA: TGCGCCAGCAGCTTTCAGGGGGTTGTTACTGAAGCTTTCTTT. Translated: CASSFQGVVTEAFF.

V is TRBV20-1 and J is TRBJ1-3; 8 bases agree with TRBD1. The CDR3 has 17 residues. The V gene's germline CDR1 is DFQATT and CDR2 SNEGSKA (reference sequence). After removal of 5 bases from V and 0 bases from J, the junction contained 12 bases not matched to a gene. The CDR3 reads CSAPLTGAFSSGNTIYF. For the CDR3, the DNA is TGCAGTGCTCCCCTGACAGGGGCCTTCAGCTCTGGAAACACCATATATTTT.

V is TRBV19 and J is TRBJ1-2; 9 bases fit TRBD1. V trimming: 5 bases; J trimming: 5 bases; junction bases outside the gene matches: 12. The CDR3 extends over 16 amino acids. Germline assignment: CDR1 LNHDA and CDR2 SQIVND (reference sequence). CDR3 protein: CASSVTGGMKKYGYTF. CDR3 nucleotide sequence: TGTGCCAGTAGTGTAACAGGGGGCATGAAGAAGTATGGCTACACCTTC.

The chain recombines TRBV4-1 with TRBJ1-1; D remains ambiguous. Germline loops: CDR1 MGHRA, CDR2 YSYEKL. Trimming stripped 4 bases from V and 5 bases from J, with 14 bases between. The CDR3 runs 14 residues. The chain's CDR3 is CASSPPSVGTEAFF. The CDR3 DNA is TGCGCCAGCAGCCCCCCGTCGGTAGGGACTGAAGCTTTCTTT.

This clonotype has at least ten counts. V and J are TRBV28 and TRBJ1-1; D may be TRBD1 (5 bases). The V end was cut by 2 bases, the J end by 6 bases, with 10 bases between. Germline values: CDR1 MDHEN, CDR2 SYDVKM. CDR3 length equals 13 residues. CDR3 loop: CASSLGWGAEAFF. The DNA of the CDR3 is TGTGCCAGCAGTTTAGGGTGGGGGGCTGAAGCTTTCTTT. The whole variable domain, remainder taken from reference TRBV28 and TRBJ1-1, is DVKVTQSSRYLVKRTGEKVFLECVQDMDHENMFWYRQDPGLGLRLIYFSYDVKMKEKGDIPEGYSVSREKKERFSLILESASTNQTSMYLCASSLGWGAEAFFGQGTRLTVV.

This clonotype was picked up many times. J is TRBJ1-1 and V is TRBV27, with 7 bases aligning to TRBD1. The CDR3 has 12 residues. The J segment lost 11 bases and the V segment lost 2 bases, leaving 5 bases of the junction unmatched. Looked up from germline, CDR1 is MNHEY and CDR2 is SMNVEV (reference sequence). CDR3 region: CASSLRQGRAFF. CDR3 nucleotides: TGTGCCAGCAGTTTAAGACAGGGTCGGGCTTTCTTT.

This clonotype came up a few times. The genes are TRBV27 and TRBJ2-7; 7 nucleotides align to TRBD1. The trim removed 3 bases at V and 7 bases at J, leaving 3 bases unmatched. CDR1 and CDR2 from the germline V gene are MNHEY and SMNVEV (reference sequence). This CDR3 spans 12 amino acids. In nucleotides, the CDR3 is TGTGCCAGCAGTTTGGGACAGAGTGAGCAGTACTTC. Translation: CASSLGQSEQYF.

The gene calls are TRBV20-1 and TRBJ1-2, with D perhaps matching TRBD1 (5 bases). V lost 6 bases, J lost 4 bases, and 15 bases lay in between. Germline values: CDR1 DFQATT, CDR2 SNEGSKA (reference sequence). The CDR3 loop spans 13 amino acids. The CDR3 DNA follows: TGCAGTGCCCCCGGCGAGGGACTCTATGGCTACACCTTC. Its translation: CSAPGEGLYGYTF.

There are a few counts of this clonotype. The chain has TRBV9 and TRBJ1-2, with D tentatively TRBD1 (5 bases). Germline V gene lookup returns CDR1 SGDLS and CDR2 YYNGEE. Trimming took off 0 bases at V and 2 bases at J, with 14 bases between the two ends. The CDR3 runs 16 residues. CDR3 sequence: CASSVDLRATNYGYTF. The CDR3 DNA follows: TGTGCCAGCAGCGTAGACCTCAGGGCAACGAACTATGGCTACACCTTC.

The V and J genes are TRBV5-1 and TRBJ1-2, with 8 bases fitting TRBD1. CDR3 size: 15 residues. J gave up 4 bases and V 3 bases, and 8 bases lay outside the gene matches. The germline CDR1 and CDR2 sequences are SGHRS and YFSETQ. The DNA for the CDR3 is TGCGCCAGCAGCTCCGGACAGGGTCTTAGCTATGGCTACACCTTC. This codes for CASSSGQGLSYGYTF.

The V and J genes are TRBV6-1 and TRBJ1-5; D remains unclear. The V end lost 5 bases, the J end lost 1 base, and 9 bases lay between the germline ends. The CDR3 sequence is 14 residues long. Germline V gene data show CDR1 as MNHNS and CDR2 as SASEGT. CDR3 in DNA: TGTGCCAGCAGTCCCACAGAGAGCAATCAGCCCCAGCATTTT. It is translated as CASSPTESNQPQHF.

This chain connects TRBV29-1 to TRBJ2-7, with TRBD1 matching 9 bases. Germline CDR1 reads SQVTM; CDR2 reads ANQGSEA. J lost 3 bases, V lost 3 bases, and 3 bases had no gene match. This CDR3 has 13 amino acids. The CDR3 sequence is CSVDGTGFYEQYF. The CDR3, as DNA: TGCAGCGTTGACGGGACAGGGTTCTACGAGCAGTACTTC.

This chain uses TRBV2 with TRBJ1-6; the D is unclear. Trimming stripped 0 bases from V and 8 bases from J, with 11 bases between. Germline CDR1 and CDR2: SNHLY and FYNNEI. The CDR3 extends over 15 amino acids. The CDR3 loop is CASSEARAGHSPLHF. The CDR3 nucleotides are TGTGCCAGCAGTGAAGCGCGGGCGGGTCATTCACCCCTCCACTTT.